The 3 T cell receptor beta chains presented below share a single source sample, sequenced in a study of blood T cell repertoires in COVID-19. Assay used: immunoSEQ multiplex PCR; TCRdb lists only in-frame clones, some missing. The sample contains some 130,000 clones, about 86% of which appear only once. The material sequenced was peripheral blood. The receptors originated from a woman in her fifties or sixties with acute or convalescent COVID-19.

This clone has a single count. This chain connects TRBV10-3 to TRBJ1-2, with 8 bases that match TRBD1. V shed 5 bases, J shed 6 bases, and the junction held 5 bases outside the gene matches. CDR1 ENHRY and CDR2 SYGVKD come from the germline V gene. This CDR3 has 13 amino acids. In DNA form, the CDR3 reads TGTGCCATCAGTTCGACAGGGGACCATGGCTACACCTTC. It is translated as CAISSTGDHGYTF.

The CDR3 reads CASSTDRNTEAFF. The CDR3 DNA is TGTGCCAGCAGTACGGACAGGAACACTGAAGCTTTCTTT. The chain couples TRBV2 to TRBJ1-1; D perhaps matches TRBD1 (6 bases). The CDR3 is made up of 13 amino acids. Deletions cut 5 bases from V and 1 base from J, with 8 bases between. CDR1 is SNHLY, CDR2 FYNNEI, per germline.

The chain has TRBV24-1 and TRBJ2-7; 10 bases line up with TRBD2. Germline values: CDR1 KGHDR, CDR2 SFDVKD. The CDR3 length is 16 residues. The ends lost 2 bases at V and 0 bases at J; junction bases unmatched: 3. DNA for the CDR3: TGTGCCACCAGTGATTCTAGCGGGGGCTCCTCCTACGAGCAGTACTTC. Protein sequence: CATSDSSGGSSYEQYF.